These T cell receptor beta chains were read from a single sample in a study of T-cell memory formation after mild COVID-19. MiXCR was run by TCRdb on the 5' RACE reads, yielding one entry per CDR3 protein. The table shows roughly 410,000 distinct CDR3 sequences, with 20% to 25% occurring only once. The material sequenced was PBMCs or a T cell subset sorted from them (not recorded which). All receptors derive from an adult woman who had mild COVID-19 (a few samples of this study predate the infection). Cell type and time point are not known. CDR3s include the opening cysteine and the closing phenylalanine or tryptophan. A D gene is named only where the DNA matches it firmly. Rows give clone size only sometimes, using once, few, many, or a class for an expanded clone.

CDR3 | DNA | J | D | size | V
CASSQSAPYEQYF | TGCGCCAGCAGTCAATCGGCTCCGTACGAGCAGTACTTC | TRBJ2-7 | . | few | TRBV23-1
CASSQDGGTGNTIYF | TGTGCCAGCAGCCAAGATGGGGGAACCGGAAACACCATATATTTT | TRBJ1-3 | . | few | TRBV4-2
CASSFTPVSTDTQYF | TGTGCCAGCAGCTTTACACCAGTATCCACAGATACGCAGTATTTT | TRBJ2-3 | . | few | TRBV7-2
CASSPHGTSRGGHNEQFF | TGTGCCAGCAGCCCCCACGGGACTAGTAGGGGGGGGCACAATGAGCAGTTCTTC | TRBJ2-1 | TRBD2 | . | TRBV7-6
CASSPTDSYYGYTF | TGTGCCAGCTCACCAACCGACAGCTACTATGGCTACACCTTC | TRBJ1-2 | . | . | TRBV18
CASGPGTGQETQYF | TGTGCCAGCGGTCCCGGGACAGGCCAAGAGACCCAGTACTTC | TRBJ2-5 | TRBD1 | . | TRBV18
CASSLSRTSGELFF | TGTGCCAGCAGCCTCTCGAGGACTTCCGGGGAGCTGTTTTTT | TRBJ2-2 | . | many | TRBV7-9
CSATQTSGRSSYNEQFF | TGCAGCGCCACACAGACTAGCGGGAGGTCCTCCTACAATGAGCAGTTCTTC | TRBJ2-1 | TRBD2 | . | TRBV29-1
CASSLYSGWSNEQFF | TGTGCCAGCAGCTTATATTCAGGGTGGAGCAATGAGCAGTTCTTC | TRBJ2-1 | . | . | TRBV7-9
CASSLMGGVGHEQYF | TGTGCCAGCAGCCTCATGGGCGGGGTAGGCCACGAGCAGTACTTC | TRBJ2-7 | . | . | TRBV13
CASRELAGGSYEQYF | TGTGCCAGCAGAGAACTAGCGGGAGGTTCCTACGAGCAGTACTTC | TRBJ2-7 | TRBD2 | . | TRBV2
CASSSRLLGTEAFF | TGTGCCAGCAGTTCCCGCCTTTTGGGCACTGAAGCTTTCTTT | TRBJ1-1 | . | . | TRBV27
CASSLVAGLGVYEQYF | TGTGCCAGCAGCTTGGTTGCGGGACTAGGGGTCTACGAGCAGTACTTC | TRBJ2-7 | TRBD2 | few | TRBV5-6
CASSLGIDYEQYF | TGTGCCAGCAGCTTAGGGATCGACTACGAGCAGTACTTC | TRBJ2-7 | . | once | TRBV11-2
CASRDRGGGETQYF | TGTGCCAGCAGGGACAGGGGAGGAGGAGAGACCCAGTACTTC | TRBJ2-5 | TRBD1 | . | TRBV2
CARSLAGPYEQYF | TGTGCCAGAAGCTTGGCGGGGCCCTACGAGCAGTACTTC | TRBJ2-7 | . | . | TRBV5-3
CASSQETRGISNQPQHF | TGCGCCAGCAGCCAAGAGACCAGGGGGATTAGCAATCAGCCCCAGCATTTT | TRBJ1-5 | TRBD1 | few | TRBV4-3
CASSYSGTGASEQFF | TGTGCCAGCAGTTACTCGGGAACAGGGGCTAGTGAGCAGTTCTTC | TRBJ2-1 | TRBD1 | many | TRBV6-6
CSASPNYGYTF | TGCAGTGCTAGTCCTAACTATGGCTACACCTTC | TRBJ1-2 | . | few | TRBV20-1